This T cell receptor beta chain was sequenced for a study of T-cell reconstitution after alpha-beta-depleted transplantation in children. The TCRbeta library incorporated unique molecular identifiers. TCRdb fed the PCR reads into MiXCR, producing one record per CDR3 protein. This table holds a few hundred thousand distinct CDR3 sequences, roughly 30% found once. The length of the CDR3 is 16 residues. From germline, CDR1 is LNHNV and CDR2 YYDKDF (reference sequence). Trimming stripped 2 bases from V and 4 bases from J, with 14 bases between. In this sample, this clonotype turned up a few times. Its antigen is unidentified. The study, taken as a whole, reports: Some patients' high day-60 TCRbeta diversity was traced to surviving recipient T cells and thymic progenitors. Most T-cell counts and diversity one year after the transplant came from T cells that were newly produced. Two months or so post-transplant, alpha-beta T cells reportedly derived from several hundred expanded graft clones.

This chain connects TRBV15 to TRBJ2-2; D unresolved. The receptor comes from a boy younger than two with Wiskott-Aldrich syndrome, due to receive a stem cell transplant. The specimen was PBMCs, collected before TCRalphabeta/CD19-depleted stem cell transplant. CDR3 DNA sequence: TGTGCCACCAGCAGATCTATGAGCCGGGCCACCGGGGAGCTGTTTTTT. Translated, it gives CATSRSMSRATGELFF.